What follows are 5 T cell receptor beta chains derived from one specimen sequenced in a study of T cell clusters in autoimmune cytopenias. Roughly 38,000 genome equivalents of blood DNA were amplified for TRB. One tube held mixed TRB-A and TRB-B primer pools for touch-down PCR. TCRdb reprocessed the multiplex PCR reads; each CDR3 protein has one entry and no DNA is given. This repertoire includes 5,000 to 7,000 distinct CDR3 sequences. The sample also formed part of further work on T cell repertoires in aging, cancer and after chemotherapy.

Sequenced input: peripheral blood. The receptor source for this set is a human donor in good health.

This clonotype shows up as medium-sized by frequency. The chain has TRBV6-5 and TRBJ2-2; the TRBD1 assignment by TCRdb is unverifiable without DNA. The CDR3 is made up of 16 amino acids. Germline CDR1 and CDR2: MNHEY and SVGAGI. The CDR3 is CASSYNGIGGTGELFF.

The V call is TRBV12-3 or TRBV12-4, the J call TRBJ1-1. There are 12 residues in the CDR3. CDR3 protein: CASSLDRYEAFF.

The rearrangement uses TRBV6-2 or TRBV6-3 and TRBJ1-2; the D gene TCRdb calls, TRBD1, cannot be checked with no DNA. In germline, CDR1 is MNHEY, CDR2 SVGEGT. This CDR3 is built from 14 residues. CDR3 residues: CASRPGVRDYGYTF.

The J gene is TRBJ2-5, the V gene TRBV19; TCRdb lists TRBD2, though no DNA is available to test this call. This CDR3 contains 15 residues. Per germline, CDR1 LNHDA and CDR2 SQIVND (reference sequence). The CDR3 protein is CASSIDRGPEETQYF.

The chain carries TRBV12-3 or TRBV12-4 and TRBJ2-1; TCRdb proposes TRBD1, but this gene call is untestable without DNA. The CDR3 totals 14 residues. The CDR3 protein is CASSRLDRGNEQFF.